These T cell receptor beta chains were read from a single sample in a study of control samples from healthy donors and cancer patients. Some clones are missing from TCRdb's copy, which holds only in-frame ones; the method was immunoSEQ multiplex PCR. Of 95,000 to 100,000 clones in the sample, about 89% were seen once. Sequencing was performed on blood. These receptors were taken from a man aged 25-45 years in good health. Both conserved end residues are part of each CDR3. A D gene is named only where the DNA matches it firmly. Clone size is stated in some rows and not others, as once, few, many or a class when expanded.

V: TRBV30; size: NA; J: TRBJ1-3; D: NA; CDR3: CAWSVEAVGNTIYF; DNA: TGTGCCTGGAGTGTCGAGGCAGTCGGAAACACCATATATTTT
V: TRBV7-2; size: NA; J: TRBJ1-5; D: TRBD1; CDR3: CASSPDRGHQPQHF; DNA: TGTGCCAGCAGCCCCGACAGGGGGCATCAGCCCCAGCATTTT
V: TRBV7-9; size: NA; J: TRBJ1-1; D: NA; CDR3: CASSLDLQVTEAFF; DNA: TGTGCCAGCAGCTTAGATTTACAAGTGACTGAAGCTTTCTTT
V: TRBV30; size: NA; J: TRBJ1-4; D: NA; CDR3: CAWRSRGAAEKLFF; DNA: TGTGCCTGGAGGTCGCGCGGGGCTGCTGAAAAACTGTTTTTT
V: TRBV5-4; size: NA; J: TRBJ1-1; D: NA; CDR3: CASSLGALRGLNTEAFF; DNA: TGTGCCAGCAGCTTGGGGGCGCTTAGGGGATTGAACACTGAAGCTTTCTTT
V: TRBV29-1; size: once; J: TRBJ2-2; D: NA; CDR3: CSVQGWAGELFF; DNA: TGCAGCGTTCAGGGGTGGGCCGGGGAGCTGTTTTTT
V: TRBV5-1; size: once; J: TRBJ2-2; D: NA; CDR3: CASSLVGIAGELFF; DNA: TGCGCCAGCAGCTTGGTTGGTATCGCCGGGGAGCTGTTTTTT
V: TRBV13; size: NA; J: TRBJ2-7; D: TRBD2; CDR3: CASSSWTSGKVEQYF; DNA: TGTGCCAGCAGCTCCTGGACTAGCGGGAAGGTCGAGCAGTACTTC
V: TRBV4-1; size: NA; J: TRBJ2-2; D: NA; CDR3: CASSQVQGGTGELFF; DNA: TGCGCCAGCAGCCAAGTTCAGGGGGGCACCGGGGAGCTGTTTTTT
V: TRBV2; size: once; J: TRBJ1-2; D: NA; CDR3: CARGGQGKGYTF; DNA: TGTGCCAGAGGGGGGCAGGGAAAGGGCTACACCTTC
V: TRBV28; size: NA; J: TRBJ1-2; D: NA; CDR3: CASSFQDRNYGYTF; DNA: TGTGCCAGCAGTTTTCAAGACAGAAACTATGGCTACACCTTC
V: TRBV9; size: NA; J: TRBJ2-7; D: TRBD2; CDR3: CASSLGLAVPYEQYF; DNA: TGTGCCAGCAGCTTGGGACTAGCGGTCCCCTACGAGCAGTACTTC
V: TRBV28; size: few; J: TRBJ1-5; D: NA; CDR3: CASTYGQRNQPQHF; DNA: TGTGCCAGCACCTACGGACAGCGCAATCAGCCCCAGCATTTT
V: TRBV18; size: NA; J: TRBJ1-5; D: NA; CDR3: CASSPLGYSNQPQHF; DNA: TGTGCCAGCTCACCACTCGGATATAGCAATCAGCCCCAGCATTTT
V: TRBV24-1; size: few; J: TRBJ1-5; D: TRBD1; CDR3: CATSDRTGPLQPQHF; DNA: TGTGCCACCAGTGATAGGACAGGGCCTCTTCAGCCCCAGCATTTT
V: TRBV2; size: NA; J: TRBJ1-2; D: NA; CDR3: CASSEVGSAGGGYTF; DNA: TGTGCCAGCAGTGAGGTTGGGTCGGCGGGCGGTGGCTACACCTTC
V: TRBV28; size: few; J: TRBJ1-5; D: NA; CDR3: CASRKSLQGSNQPQHF; DNA: TGTGCCAGCAGGAAGAGCCTACAAGGGAGCAATCAGCCCCAGCATTTT
V: TRBV2; size: NA; J: TRBJ1-5; D: NA; CDR3: CASSEFLENQPQHF; DNA: TGTGCCAGCAGTGAATTTTTGGAAAATCAGCCCCAGCATTTT
V: TRBV3-1/TRBV3-2; size: once; J: TRBJ2-1; D: TRBD2; CDR3: CASSPVWSVGGDEQFF; DNA: TGTGCCAGCAGCCCGGTATGGTCAGTGGGGGGGGATGAGCAGTTCTTC
V: TRBV6-5; size: NA; J: TRBJ1-2; D: TRBD1; CDR3: CASRGSTGNNGYTF; DNA: TGTGCCAGCAGGGGATCGACAGGGAATAATGGCTACACCTTC
V: TRBV30; size: NA; J: TRBJ2-2; D: NA; CDR3: CAWSSGWTGELFF; DNA: TGTGCCTGGAGTTCCGGTTGGACCGGGGAGCTGTTTTTT
V: TRBV6-2/TRBV6-3; size: NA; J: TRBJ1-1; D: TRBD1; CDR3: CASSETGDTEAFF; DNA: TGTGCCAGCAGTGAGACAGGGGACACTGAAGCTTTCTTT
V: TRBV5-1; size: NA; J: TRBJ2-3; D: NA; CDR3: CASSGRDTFTDTQYF; DNA: TGCGCCAGCAGCGGACGGGACACCTTCACAGATACGCAGTATTTT
V: TRBV24-1; size: NA; J: TRBJ1-1; D: TRBD1; CDR3: CATSKGARTEAFF; DNA: TGTGCCACCAGTAAGGGGGCGCGGACTGAAGCTTTCTTT